The 14 T cell receptor beta chains given below trace back to one sample, sequenced in a study of blood T cells in healthy people across ages. For the second PCR, which ran for about 6 to 12 cycles, a sample-barcoded 5' primer and a J-beta primer mix were used. A single record per CDR3 protein comes from TCRdb applying MiXCR to the 5' RACE reads. The sample carries fewer than 600,000 distinct CDR3 sequences, about 27% recorded once. These same data were also listed under a study on T cells of mothers and their children.

Sequencing was carried out using blood. The receptor source for this set is a boy between 2 and 10 years old in good health.

The genes are TRBV12-3 or TRBV12-4 and TRBJ2-7; no clear D gene. This CDR3 comprises 13 residues. The V end lost 4 bases, the J end lost 2 bases, and 9 bases lay between the germline ends. In DNA, the CDR3 is TGTGCCAGCAGTTGTGACATGACCTACGAGCAGTACTTC. This codes for CASSCDMTYEQYF.

This chain joins TRBV3-1 and TRBJ2-5; 8 nucleotides align to TRBD1. The germline V gene encodes CDR1 LGHDT and CDR2 YNNKEL (reference sequence). This CDR3 has 14 residues. With V trimmed by 0 bases and J by 4 bases, 1 base remained unmatched. CDR3: CASSQDDRGETQYF. Here the CDR3 DNA reads TGTGCCAGCAGCCAAGACGACAGGGGAGAGACCCAGTACTTC.

V gene TRBV12-3 or TRBV12-4 combines with J gene TRBJ2-5; 11 nucleotides align to TRBD2. This CDR3 has 15 amino acids. V lost 5 bases and J lost 4; bases outside the gene matches: 6. The CDR3: CASSRKGTSGETQYF. The CDR3 coding sequence is TGTGCCAGCAGTCGAAAAGGGACTAGCGGAGAGACCCAGTACTTC.

The table lists this clonotype with a few counts. This chain links TRBV10-3 with TRBJ2-2, with TRBD1 matching 9 bases. Germline CDR1 reads ENHRY; CDR2 reads SYGVKD. V trimming: 6 bases; J trimming: 1 base; junction bases outside the gene matches: 9. The CDR3 has 17 residues. The CDR3 DNA is TGTGCCATCAGCAGCTTCACAGGGGGCCAGAACACCGGGGAGCTGTTTTTT. It translates to CAISSFTGGQNTGELFF.

This chain connects TRBV27 to TRBJ1-5, with D tentatively TRBD1 (5 bases). Trimming removed 4 bases at V and 7 bases at J, with 11 bases between. The CDR3 is 13 residues long. Germline loops: CDR1 MNHEY, CDR2 SMNVEV (reference sequence). This chain's CDR3 is CASSSQGRQPQHF. The CDR3 nucleotides are TGTGCCAGCAGTTCTCAGGGAAGGCAGCCCCAGCATTTT.

V usage is TRBV20-1 and J usage is TRBJ1-5, with a tentative D call TRBD1 (5 bases). The CDR3 loop spans 15 amino acids. The germline V gene encodes CDR1 DFQATT and CDR2 SNEGSKA (reference sequence). V was shortened by 6 bases and J by 3 bases, with 18 bases between the two germline ends. The CDR3 region has the DNA TGCAGTGCCCGAGCCGGGGGTATGAACAATCAGCCCCAGCATTTT. Its protein is CSARAGGMNNQPQHF.

This clonotype has only a few counts. V is TRBV24-1 and J is TRBJ2-2; TRBD2 agrees at 10 bases. The length of the CDR3 is 14 residues. The ends lost 10 bases at V and 7 bases at J; junction bases unmatched: 8. Germline V lookup: CDR1 KGHDR, CDR2 SFDVKD. CDR3 amino acids: CATRTSGAGGELFF. CDR3 coding DNA: TGTGCCACTAGGACTAGCGGAGCGGGCGGGGAGCTGTTTTTT.

To note about this clonotype: Relative to the germline gene, one junction end is altered; a read error may explain this. The V and J genes are TRBV29-1 and TRBJ2-1, with unresolved D. CDR1 is SQVTM, CDR2 ANQGSEA, per germline. The CDR3 is made up of 13 amino acids. DNA for the CDR3: TGCAGCGTTGCGAGCACTTCCTACAATGAGCAGGTCTTC. This encodes CSVASTSYNEQVF.

This clonotype has only a few counts. This sequence joins TRBV25-1 and TRBJ2-5; 9 bases are shared with TRBD1. J was trimmed by 5 bases and V by 3 bases; bases with no gene match: 7. This CDR3 region has 15 residues. The germline V gene encodes CDR1 MGHDK and CDR2 SYGVNS. The CDR3 loop reads CASSDPGQGDETQYF. The CDR3 DNA follows: TGTGCCAGCAGTGACCCGGGACAGGGAGATGAGACCCAGTACTTC.

This clonotype was seen more than once but under ten times. This chain joins TRBV7-9 and TRBJ2-4; the D gene is possibly TRBD1 (6 bases). The germline V gene has CDR1 SEHNR and CDR2 FQNEAQ (reference sequence). This CDR3 is built from 16 residues. Trimming pared 5 bases from V and 1 base from J, leaving 15 bases between. The CDR3 bases are TGTGCCAGCAGCCCTACAGGGTATTTGGCCAAAAACATTCAGTACTTC. It codes for CASSPTGYLAKNIQYF.

The chain is built from TRBV6-5 and TRBJ2-4; 11 nucleotides match TRBD1. The CDR3 is 17 amino acids. After removal of 2 bases from V and 8 bases from J, the junction contained 11 bases not matched to a gene. Germline V gives CDR1 MNHEY, CDR2 SVGAGI. CDR3 in DNA: TGTGCCAGCAGTTACAGGGGGGCCGGGACAGGGGGGCACATTCAGTACTTC. The encoded protein is CASSYRGAGTGGHIQYF.

The gene calls are TRBV7-6 and TRBJ2-5, with TRBD1 identical over 7 bases. The germline V gene encodes CDR1 SGHVS and CDR2 FNYEAQ. The CDR3 extends over 16 amino acids. V lost 5 bases, J lost 5 bases, and 14 bases stayed unmatched. As DNA, the CDR3 is TGTGCCAGCAGCGGCGATCGGGACAGCCGGCGGGAGACCCAGTACTTC. It specifies CASSGDRDSRRETQYF.

This clonotype was picked up a small number of times. This chain connects TRBV3-1 to TRBJ2-6; no definite D call. The V gene lost 9 bases and the J gene lost 2 bases, with 11 bases spanning the gap. The germline CDR1 and CDR2 sequences are LGHDT and YNNKEL (reference sequence). This CDR3 is built from 14 residues. The CDR3 nucleotides are TGTGCCAGTAGGGATTTTGCTGGGGCCAACGTCCTGACTTTC. The encoded protein is CASRDFAGANVLTF.

This chain connects TRBV2 to TRBJ2-7; a possible D gene is TRBD2 (5 bases). The germline CDR1 and CDR2 sequences are SNHLY and FYNNEI. This CDR3 region has 15 residues. V lost 3 bases and J 2 bases, leaving 14 bases between the germline ends. This CDR3 reads CASSDGIRFPYEQYF. The CDR3, as DNA: TGTGCCAGCAGTGACGGGATCCGATTTCCCTACGAGCAGTACTTC.